These T cell receptor beta chains were read from a single sample in a study of shared clonotypes between healthy human individuals. Sequenced by immunoSEQ multiplex PCR; TCRdb stores in-frame clones only, minus some. The sample shows roughly 2.2 million clones, 80% to 95% of them seen only once. The material sequenced was naive CD4+ T cells from PBMCs. All receptors come from a man between 18 and 35 years old in good health. Some clones in this sample may be carry-over from other donors' samples. Each CDR3 is given with its conserved first and last residue. The order of the fields is J gene, V gene, CDR3 protein.

j_call: TRBJ2-1; v_call: TRBV9; cdr3_aa: CASSARTEGGHNEQFF
j_call: TRBJ2-2; v_call: TRBV7-2; cdr3_aa: CASSLQAGPNTGELFF
j_call: TRBJ1-1; v_call: TRBV5-4; cdr3_aa: CASSFPGRVNTEAFF
j_call: TRBJ2-7; v_call: TRBV4-3; cdr3_aa: CASSQTGTTYEQYF
j_call: TRBJ1-1; v_call: TRBV28; cdr3_aa: CASSLSTGGVTEAFF
j_call: TRBJ2-1; v_call: TRBV27; cdr3_aa: CASSHGTSGRDGASYNEQFF
j_call: TRBJ2-7; v_call: TRBV29-1; cdr3_aa: CSVVEEAQTGTYEQYF
j_call: TRBJ2-5; v_call: TRBV4-3; cdr3_aa: CASSQDLAGGRKTQYF
j_call: TRBJ1-4; v_call: TRBV28; cdr3_aa: CASSFGGTNEKLFF
j_call: TRBJ1-3; v_call: TRBV28; cdr3_aa: CASSFRRTGRAGGNTIYF
j_call: TRBJ2-7; v_call: TRBV2; cdr3_aa: CASTEGLTLYEQYF
j_call: TRBJ2-5; v_call: TRBV5-1; cdr3_aa: CASSPGVQETQYF
j_call: TRBJ2-5; v_call: TRBV9; cdr3_aa: CASSAGQTTETQYF
j_call: TRBJ1-5; v_call: TRBV27; cdr3_aa: CASSFRPSNQPQHF
j_call: TRBJ1-2; v_call: TRBV28; cdr3_aa: CASSLTAYGYTF
j_call: TRBJ2-2; v_call: TRBV5-1; cdr3_aa: CASSPSGGVTGELFF
j_call: TRBJ1-2; v_call: TRBV5-1; cdr3_aa: CASSLGQKSYGYTF
j_call: TRBJ2-1; v_call: TRBV20-1; cdr3_aa: CSAREIQGLFF
j_call: TRBJ1-2; v_call: TRBV28; cdr3_aa: CASRRGTVNYGYTF
j_call: TRBJ2-2; v_call: TRBV4-1; cdr3_aa: CASSPTVGGELFF
j_call: TRBJ1-2; v_call: TRBV9; cdr3_aa: CASSPPADHYGYTF
j_call: TRBJ2-6; v_call: TRBV18; cdr3_aa: CASTPTRTGANVLTF
j_call: TRBJ2-3; v_call: TRBV28; cdr3_aa: CASRQGGSTDTQYF
j_call: TRBJ2-7; v_call: TRBV7-2; cdr3_aa: CASSLRYSEQYF
j_call: TRBJ1-4; v_call: TRBV5-1; cdr3_aa: CASSSQGSNEKLFF
j_call: TRBJ1-2; v_call: TRBV15; cdr3_aa: CATSRATVGGYTF
j_call: TRBJ2-2; v_call: TRBV19; cdr3_aa: CASSGAGNTGELFF
j_call: TRBJ2-3; v_call: TRBV5-4; cdr3_aa: CARGTDTQYF
j_call: TRBJ1-1; v_call: TRBV6-1; cdr3_aa: CASSIQTGVQAEAFF
j_call: TRBJ1-1; v_call: TRBV19; cdr3_aa: CASTTHAEAEAFF
j_call: TRBJ1-2; v_call: TRBV7-8; cdr3_aa: CASSRGQKYGYTF
j_call: TRBJ2-5; v_call: TRBV5-1; cdr3_aa: CASSEGLADRTYF
j_call: TRBJ1-5; v_call: TRBV4-3; cdr3_aa: CASSQREDSNQPQHF
j_call: TRBJ2-3; v_call: TRBV4-2; cdr3_aa: CASSQVAFSTDTQYF
j_call: TRBJ2-5; v_call: TRBV25-1; cdr3_aa: CASSPAGGPETQYF
j_call: TRBJ1-3; v_call: TRBV18; cdr3_aa: CASSPRVRGGNTIYF
j_call: TRBJ2-1; v_call: TRBV5-6; cdr3_aa: CASSLGLRSAYNEQFF
j_call: TRBJ2-1; v_call: TRBV25-1; cdr3_aa: CASSEPLHPQFF
j_call: TRBJ2-2; v_call: TRBV18; cdr3_aa: CASSPTTSTGELFF
j_call: TRBJ1-4; v_call: TRBV7-2; cdr3_aa: CASSLAFWLAGEEKLFF
j_call: TRBJ1-1; v_call: TRBV5-1; cdr3_aa: CASSAGQSNTEAFF
j_call: TRBJ2-1; v_call: TRBV27; cdr3_aa: CARGGVGPGPNEQFF
j_call: TRBJ1-2; v_call: TRBV9; cdr3_aa: CASSPQGFPYYGYTF
j_call: TRBJ2-7; v_call: TRBV5-1; cdr3_aa: CASSLAAVEQGGEQYF
j_call: TRBJ2-3; v_call: TRBV7-2; cdr3_aa: CASSGRGADTQYF
j_call: TRBJ1-1; v_call: TRBV9; cdr3_aa: CASSVHDSTEAFF
j_call: TRBJ2-3; v_call: TRBV28; cdr3_aa: CASSSPDGSTDTQYF
j_call: TRBJ2-3; v_call: TRBV5-6; cdr3_aa: CASSWTRQPSTDTQYF
j_call: TRBJ2-1; v_call: TRBV25-1; cdr3_aa: CASLGTQYDNEQFF
j_call: TRBJ1-1; v_call: TRBV18; cdr3_aa: CASSPTLNTEAFF
j_call: TRBJ1-1; v_call: TRBV7-3; cdr3_aa: CASSLVPTTEAFF